The 16 T cell receptor beta chains given below trace back to one sample, sequenced in a study of cytomegalovirus exposure and HLA in healthy donors. The PCR contained 60 Vbeta and 13 Jbeta primers. Assay: immunoSEQ multiplex PCR; the TCRdb copy retains only in-frame clones and omits some. The repertoire has about 220,000 clones, approximately 68% of them found once; the top ten carry approximately 1.7%. Material: PBMCs. Source of these receptors: a woman aged 25 to 45 in good health and CMV-seronegative.

A single count supports this clone. The chain combines TRBV6-6 with TRBJ2-5; 12 nucleotides agree with TRBD1. Germline V gives CDR1 MNHNY, CDR2 SVGAGI (reference sequence). This CDR3 is 14 amino acids long. The J segment lost 6 bases and the V segment lost 6 bases, leaving 5 bases of the junction unmatched. As DNA, the CDR3 is TGTGCCAGCAGGGGGACAGGGGGCGTGAAGACCCAGTACTTC. Protein: CASRGTGGVKTQYF.

The chain combines TRBV19 with TRBJ1-6; 8 bases map to TRBD1. The CDR3 has 13 amino acids. CDR1 is LNHDA and CDR2 is SQIVND in the germline V gene (reference sequence). V shed 7 bases, J shed 10 bases, and the junction held 6 bases outside the gene matches. The CDR3 loop is CASTLDRESPLHF. CDR3 DNA: TGTGCCAGTACTCTGGACAGGGAATCACCCCTCCACTTT.

The chain employs TRBV11-2 and TRBJ2-5, with TRBD2 matching 7 bases. With V trimmed by 4 bases and J by 4 bases, 9 bases remained unmatched. Germline V gives CDR1 SGHAT, CDR2 FQNNGV. The CDR3 contains 15 residues. CDR3 nucleotide sequence: TGTGCCAGCAGCTCCCGACTAGCATCGGGAGAGACCCAGTACTTC. Translated: CASSSRLASGETQYF.

Only a few counts were recorded for this clone. V usage is TRBV6-5 and J usage is TRBJ2-7; 7 bases line up with TRBD2. Per the germline V gene, CDR1 is MNHEY and CDR2 is SVGAGI. The CDR3 contains 15 residues. The ends lost 0 bases at V and 3 bases at J; junction bases unmatched: 5. The CDR3 loop is CASSYSWTSVYEQYF. The CDR3 DNA reads as TGTGCCAGCAGTTACTCGTGGACTAGTGTCTACGAGCAGTACTTC.

The V and J genes are TRBV5-6 and TRBJ2-1; TRBD2 matches at 10 bases. The germline V gene encodes CDR1 SGHDT and CDR2 YYEEEE. The CDR3 consists of 14 residues. Germline trimming cut 2 bases from V and 14 bases from J; bases unmatched to any gene: 10. The CDR3 protein is CASSLGSAGGPEFF. CDR3 DNA: TGTGCCAGCAGCTTAGGCTCAGCGGGAGGGCCCGAGTTCTTC. The full variable domain, in which reference TRBV5-6 and TRBJ2-1 provide the parts outside the CDR3, is DAGVTQSPTHLIKTRGQQVTLRCSPKSGHDTVSWYQQALGQGPQFIFQYYEEEERQRGNFPDRFSGHQFPNYSSELNVNALLLGDSALYLCASSLGSAGGPEFFGPGTRLTVL.

This clone was seen a single time. The chain is built from TRBV30 and TRBJ2-2; D gene uncertain. Germline V gene sequence: CDR1 GTSNPN, CDR2 SVGIG (reference sequence). The ends were cut back, 2 bases at V and 9 bases at J, with 7 bases in the middle. The CDR3 is 11 amino acids. The CDR3: CAWSRVRELFF. CDR3 DNA: TGTGCCTGGAGTCGGGTTCGGGAGCTGTTTTTT.

The genes are TRBV18 and TRBJ1-5; 7 positions agree with TRBD1. V was pared by 4 bases and J by 0 bases, with 6 bases of the junction left unmatched. Germline CDR1 KGHSH, CDR2 LQKENI. This CDR3 comprises 16 residues. The CDR3 spells CASSLTGTGSNQPQHF. In nucleotides, the CDR3 is TGTGCCAGCTCACTGACAGGGACCGGTAGCAATCAGCCCCAGCATTTT. Full variable domain (outside the CDR3, taken from reference TRBV18 and TRBJ1-5): NAGVMQNPRHLVRRRGQEARLRCSPMKGHSHVYWYRQLPEEGLKFMVYLQKENIIDESGMPKERFSAEFPKEGPSILRIQQVVRGDSAAYFCASSLTGTGSNQPQHFGDGTRLSIL.

The chain is built from TRBV4-2 and TRBJ2-5, with 9 bases fitting TRBD2. Germline trimming cut 0 bases from V and 3 bases from J; bases unmatched to any gene: 5. Germline loops: CDR1 LGHNA, CDR2 YNFKEQ. The CDR3 sequence is 16 residues long. CDR3 protein: CASSQEGGGAKETQYF. The DNA for the CDR3 is TGTGCCAGCAGCCAAGAGGGCGGGGGGGCAAAAGAGACCCAGTACTTC.

The V call is TRBV6-5, the J call TRBJ1-2; maybe TRBD1 (5 bases). V lost 1 base to trimming and J lost 4 bases, with 16 bases between them. CDR3 size: 16 residues. In germline, CDR1 is MNHEY, CDR2 SVGAGI. CDR3 in amino acids: CASSYWAAGLSYGYTF. The CDR3 DNA sequence: TGTGCCAGCAGTTACTGGGCCGCGGGACTGTCCTATGGCTACACCTTC.

The genes are TRBV6-5 and TRBJ2-7; the D gene is possibly TRBD1 (6 bases). This CDR3 contains 15 residues. The V end was cut by 6 bases, the J end by 2 bases, with 17 bases between. Germline lookup yields CDR1 MNHEY and CDR2 SVGAGI. DNA for the CDR3: TGTGCCAGCAGACCAAGACAGGCAATCCCCTACGAGCAGTACTTC. The encoded protein is CASRPRQAIPYEQYF.

About this clone itself: A read error may explain this, as a much larger clone is one base away. The J gene is TRBJ1-1, the V gene TRBV5-6; 8 bases are a match to TRBD1. The V gene end was trimmed by 4 bases and the J gene end by 6 bases; junction bases not matched to a gene: 11. The CDR3 extends over 15 amino acids. The V gene's germline CDR1 is SGHDT and CDR2 YYEEEE. CDR3 sequence: CASSTRMTGAAEAFF. The CDR3 DNA reads TGTGCCAGCAGCACGAGGATGACAGGGGCCGCTGAAGCTTTCTTT.

The chain uses TRBV19 and TRBJ1-1; D is unresolved. The V end was cut by 3 bases, the J end by 7 bases, with 6 bases between. Germline loops: CDR1 LNHDA, CDR2 SQIVND (reference sequence). The CDR3 is 11 amino acids. CDR3 DNA: TGTGCCAGTAGTATGAGACTTGAAGCTTTCTTT. Translating it yields CASSMRLEAFF.

The chain links TRBV5-6 to TRBJ1-1; TRBD1 matches at 10 bases. The CDR3 length is 14 residues. V lost 3 bases and J lost 11; bases outside the gene matches: 10. Germline V gene data show CDR1 as SGHDT and CDR2 as YYEEEE. CDR3 coding DNA: TGTGCCAGCAGCTCCTGGAGACAGGGGGCGATGGCTTTCTTT. Encoded protein: CASSSWRQGAMAFF.

This CDR3 reads CASSPLQASSYNEQFF. CDR3 nucleotide sequence: TGTGCCAGTAGCCCCTTACAGGCTAGCTCCTACAATGAGCAGTTCTTC. The rearrangement joins TRBV19 to TRBJ2-1, with D perhaps matching TRBD1 (5 bases). This CDR3 contains 16 residues. Germline loops: CDR1 LNHDA, CDR2 SQIVND (reference sequence). V lost 6 bases and J 0 bases, leaving 15 bases between the germline ends.

This rearrangement joins TRBV27 to TRBJ2-5; 10 bases map to TRBD1. The J call is doubtful: the DNA matches TRBJ2-7 better. Germline lookup yields CDR1 MNHEY and CDR2 SMNVEV (reference sequence). CDR3 size: 13 residues. The CDR3 DNA is TGTGCCAGCAGTTGGACAGGGGGTCACGAGCAGTACTTC. This encodes CASSWTGGHEQYF.

V and J are TRBV5-4 and TRBJ2-1; 14 bases agree with TRBD2. With 4 bases clipped from V and 7 bases from J, the junction kept 10 bases outside the gene matches. The CDR3 spans 17 residues. CDR1 is SGHNT and CDR2 is YYREEE in the germline V gene (reference sequence). CDR3 sequence: CASSEGLAGGWKNEQFF. The CDR3 DNA reads TGTGCCAGCAGCGAAGGACTAGCGGGAGGTTGGAAGAATGAGCAGTTCTTC.